The T cell receptor beta chain under discussion was sequenced for a study of CD8+CD57+ T cells in acquired aplastic anemia. Overall study: DNA recovered from sorted CD4+ and CD8+ cells had a mean of approximately 3.2 ug. Study results and caveats: The same twenty-nine CD8+ CDR3 sequences occurred in patients and in controls.

The germline gives CDR1 SNHLY, CDR2 FYNNEI. The CDR3 sequence is 14 residues long. To note about this clonotype: Its matching antigen is unknown. The junction and the germline gene differ at one end; a read error may be behind it.

Genomic DNA provided the template from which TCR beta VDJ and CDR3 profiles were obtained. TCRdb re-derived calls from the reads in MiXCR, one entry per CDR3 protein. The sample holds about 470,000 distinct CDR3 sequences; around 33% are singletons and the top ten take under 0.95%. The authors sequenced patients whose flow cytometry had shown CD8+CD57+ cell expansion. As a group, the patients uniformly had severe acquired aplastic anemia. The receptor was derived from a human donor with aplastic anemia. This chain connects TRBV2 to TRBJ1-2, with 8 bases that match TRBD1. What was sequenced was sorted CD4+, CD8+, or CD8+CD57+ T cells (not recorded which) from PBMCs. The CDR3 DNA reads TGTGCCAGCAGTGCCCAGGGGGCTCACTATGGCTACGCCTTC. It is translated as CASSAQGAHYGYAF.